This T cell receptor beta chain was sequenced in a study of regulatory T cells in long-lasting Graves disease. This clonotype was counted ten times or more. Both iRepertoire HTBI primers and Arm-PCR of CDR3 regions were used to build the TCR beta libraries. TCRdb ran MiXCR on the multiplex PCR reads and lists one entry per CDR3 protein. The sample holds about 460,000 distinct CDR3 sequences, less than 25% seen once. V shed 1 base and J 6 bases; nucleotides not matched to a gene: 5. CDR3 size: 15 residues. Time point here: persistent/refractory GD, antithyroid drugs over 5 years with positive TRAb. RNA isolated from PBMCs was used to make the TCR library. Approximately 9 milliliters of peripheral blood were taken and placed in EDTA tubes.

This sample comprised peripheral blood mononuclear cells (PBMCs), obtained when the disease was refractory, from a patient treated with antithyroid drugs. The chain is built from TRBV12-3 or TRBV12-4 and TRBJ2-2; 7 bases agree with TRBD1. The sequence was collected from a female donor with Graves disease. The CDR3 DNA reads TGTGCCAGCAGTTTAGTCGGAAGGGGGCCCGGGGAGCTGTTTTTT. It yields the protein CASSLVGRGPGELFF.